This record concerns one T cell receptor (beta chain) sequence. Looked up from germline, CDR1 is WSHSY and CDR2 is SAAADI. The CDR3 is made up of 14 amino acids. Unmatched junction bases numbered 4, after V lost 6 bases and J lost 1 base. The data originate from a study of identical twins. The donor group consisted entirely of healthy Caucasians. TCRdb itself ran the 5' RACE reads through MiXCR, one entry per CDR3 protein. The table records 600,000 to 800,000 distinct CDR3 sequences, 20% to 25% of them present only once. This sample also appeared in a second study, on T cells expressing NK-cell markers. That work contributes: Sorted CD3+CD56+NKG2C+, CD3+CD56+NKG2C- and CD3+CD56-NKG2C+ T-cell subsets were beta-chain profiled.

This TCR was sampled from a woman younger than 30 in good health. The J gene is TRBJ2-3, the V gene TRBV10-2, with TRBD2 matching over 7 bases. The sample was PBMCs. The CDR3 DNA reads TGCGCCAGCAGGGATAGCGGGCGCACAGATACGCAGTATTTT. It encodes CASRDSGRTDTQYF.